Below are 6 T cell receptor beta chains sequenced from a single sample in a study of siplizumab effects on memory and regulatory T cells (dated by TCRdb to about 2019). Receptor amplification or capture employed the immunoSEQ multiplex PCR assay. TCRdb limited this immuneACCESS table to in-frame rearrangements with V and J called. A share of clones is missing; checked studies link under half to unresolved V genes, and the rest is unexplained. This sample lists about 50,000 clones; 87% were detected once. 0.3% to 0.35% of the sample belongs to the ten largest clones. Sequencing was performed on naive CD8+ T cells sorted from blood. The meaning of the sample's cell subset or site label: unstimulated naive T cells. All receptors derive from a human donor in good health.

This chain links TRBV6-5 with TRBJ2-7; D gene ambiguous. The V gene lost 5 bases and the J gene lost 2 bases, with 10 bases spanning the gap. CDR1 is MNHEY and CDR2 is SVGAGI in the germline V gene. The CDR3 extends over 13 amino acids. As DNA, the CDR3 is TGTGCCAGCAGTCCCTCGGCGGCCTACGAGCAGTACTTC. It translates to CASSPSAAYEQYF.

The chain combines TRBV4-2 with TRBJ2-1, with 7 nucleotides matching TRBD2. CDR3 length: 17 amino acids. J was trimmed by 1 base and V by 4 bases; bases with no gene match: 10. Germline CDR1 and CDR2: LGHNA and YNFKEQ. The CDR3 loop reads CASSLILGGTSYNEQFF. CDR3 DNA sequence: TGTGCCAGCAGCCTCATTCTCGGGGGGACTTCCTACAATGAGCAGTTCTTC.

This chain connects TRBV27 to TRBJ2-3; 9 nucleotides agree with TRBD2. The trim removed 4 bases at V and 2 bases at J, leaving 10 bases unmatched. Germline CDR1 MNHEY, CDR2 SMNVEV (reference sequence). The CDR3 length is 17 residues. The CDR3 is CASSSPRLAEHTDTQYF. The CDR3 DNA sequence: TGTGCCAGCAGTTCCCCTCGACTAGCGGAACACACAGATACGCAGTATTTT.

The chain links TRBV30 to TRBJ1-1; D unclear. Germline-derived CDR1 and CDR2 are GTSNPN and SVGIG (reference sequence). V shed 5 bases and J shed 0 bases, with 1 base lying between them. The CDR3 is 10 amino acids. In DNA, the CDR3 is TGTGCCTGGTTGAACACTGAAGCTTTCTTT. This translates into CAWLNTEAFF.

The chain uses TRBV19 and TRBJ1-2, with TRBD1 matching over 7 bases. Germline lookup yields CDR1 LNHDA and CDR2 SQIVND (reference sequence). The CDR3 runs 16 residues. V lost 3 bases to trimming and J lost 4 bases; unmatched junction nucleotides: 11. The CDR3 DNA reads as TGTGCCAGTAGTATGGGAGGGACAGACCGACGCTATGGCTACACCTTC. This sequence encodes CASSMGGTDRRYGYTF. Variable domain in full (rest from reference TRBV19 and TRBJ1-2): DGGITQSPKYLFRKEGQNVTLSCEQNLNHDAMYWYRQDPGQGLRLIYYSQIVNDFQKGDIAEGYSVSREKKESFPLTVTSAQKNPTAFYLCASSMGGTDRRYGYTFGSGTRLTVV.

The chain has TRBV7-8 and TRBJ1-3; D is ambiguous. This CDR3 contains 13 residues. Per the germline V gene, CDR1 is SGHVS and CDR2 is FQNEAQ. Trimming removed 7 bases from V and 2 bases from J, with 9 bases in between. The CDR3: CASTEKAGNTIYF. CDR3 DNA: TGTGCCAGCACCGAGAAGGCTGGAAACACCATATATTTT. Variable domain in full (rest from reference TRBV7-8 and TRBJ1-3): GAGVSQSPRYKVAKRGQDVALRCDPISGHVSLFWYQQALGQGPEFLTYFQNEAQLDKSGLPSDRFFAERPEGSVSTLKIQRTQQEDSAVYLCASTEKAGNTIYFGEGSWLTVV.